Listed below are T cell receptor beta chains from one sample, sequenced in a study of Graves' ophthalmopathy and Graves' hyperthyroidism. TCRdb re-analysed the multiplex PCR reads in MiXCR, keeping a single row per CDR3 protein. The table includes 400,000 or so distinct CDR3 sequences, 15% detected once. Sequencing used peripheral blood. The receptors come from a woman aged 18-29 years with stable Graves' hyperthyroidism. Each CDR3 is given with its conserved first and last residue. Fields, in order: clone size, D gene, V gene, J gene, CDR3 protein, CDR3 DNA. D genes are given only for firm matches. Clone size is not always given. Where it is, it says once, few, many or a class for expanded clones.

clone size: .
D gene: .
V gene: TRBV12-3/TRBV12-4
J gene: TRBJ1-2
CDR3 protein: CASSPLEGNGYTF
CDR3 DNA: TGTGCCAGCAGCCCCCTGGAGGGTAATGGCTACACCTTC

clone size: many
D gene: TRBD1
V gene: TRBV24-1
J gene: TRBJ1-2
CDR3 protein: CATSDSGQGGYGYTF
CDR3 DNA: TGTGCCACCAGTGATTCCGGACAGGGCGGCTATGGCTACACCTTC

clone size: many
D gene: .
V gene: TRBV7-3
J gene: TRBJ2-2
CDR3 protein: CASSLISGRTGELFF
CDR3 DNA: TGTGCCAGCAGCTTAATCTCCGGGAGAACCGGGGAGCTGTTTTTT

clone size: many
D gene: TRBD1
V gene: TRBV7-8
J gene: TRBJ1-6
CDR3 protein: CASSQPGQGTYSPLHF
CDR3 DNA: TGTGCCAGCAGCCAACCGGGACAGGGGACCTATTCACCCCTCCACTTT

clone size: many
D gene: TRBD2
V gene: TRBV20-1
J gene: TRBJ2-4
CDR3 protein: CSARLAGGSKNIQYF
CDR3 DNA: TGCAGTGCTAGACTAGCGGGGGGGTCCAAAAACATTCAGTACTTC

clone size: .
D gene: .
V gene: TRBV30
J gene: TRBJ1-2
CDR3 protein: CAWNVGDGYTF
CDR3 DNA: TGTGCCTGGAACGTGGGGGATGGCTACACCTTC

clone size: few
D gene: TRBD2
V gene: TRBV11-2
J gene: TRBJ2-7
CDR3 protein: CASSLVAGDSYEQYF
CDR3 DNA: TGTGCCAGCAGCTTAGTAGCGGGAGATTCCTACGAGCAGTACTTC

clone size: .
D gene: TRBD1
V gene: TRBV4-1
J gene: TRBJ1-1
CDR3 protein: CASSRGQGRWTEAFF
CDR3 DNA: TGCGCCAGCAGCCGGGGACAGGGGCGGTGGACTGAAGCTTTCTTT

clone size: few
D gene: .
V gene: TRBV3-1
J gene: TRBJ2-2
CDR3 protein: CASSQGGPPPPGELFF
CDR3 DNA: TGTGCCAGCAGCCAAGGGGGGCCTCCTCCCCCCGGGGAGCTGTTTTTT

clone size: many
D gene: TRBD1
V gene: TRBV2
J gene: TRBJ2-7
CDR3 protein: CASIKGGGQVTYEQYF
CDR3 DNA: TGTGCCAGCATCAAAGGTGGGGGACAGGTCACCTACGAGCAGTACTTC

clone size: many
D gene: .
V gene: TRBV19
J gene: TRBJ2-2
CDR3 protein: CASSIRGRRTGTPNTGELFF
CDR3 DNA: TGTGCCAGTAGTATAAGAGGGAGGCGGACAGGTACCCCGAACACCGGGGAGCTGTTTTTT

clone size: many
D gene: .
V gene: TRBV28
J gene: TRBJ2-7
CDR3 protein: CASSLIVRGPSYEQYF
CDR3 DNA: TGTGCCAGCAGTTTAATCGTCCGGGGTCCCTCTTACGAGCAGTACTTC

clone size: many
D gene: TRBD1
V gene: TRBV18
J gene: TRBJ1-1
CDR3 protein: CASSPPRDRGYWNTEAFF
CDR3 DNA: TGTGCCAGCTCACCACCGAGGGACAGGGGGTATTGGAACACTGAAGCTTTCTTT

clone size: many
D gene: TRBD1
V gene: TRBV2
J gene: TRBJ2-7
CDR3 protein: CASSASGTGDHEQYF
CDR3 DNA: TGTGCCAGCAGTGCGTCCGGGACAGGGGACCACGAGCAGTACTTC

clone size: many
D gene: .
V gene: TRBV20-1
J gene: TRBJ1-6
CDR3 protein: CSARDPGTNSPLHF
CDR3 DNA: TGCAGTGCTAGAGATCCCGGGACCAATTCACCCCTCCACTTT

clone size: many
D gene: .
V gene: TRBV13
J gene: TRBJ2-5
CDR3 protein: CASSPTRGGTQYF
CDR3 DNA: TGTGCCAGCAGCCCGACTAGGGGAGGGACCCAGTACTTC

clone size: many
D gene: .
V gene: TRBV27
J gene: TRBJ1-2
CDR3 protein: CASSLFGGRGYTF
CDR3 DNA: TGTGCCAGCAGTTTATTCGGGGGGCGGGGCTACACCTTC

clone size: many
D gene: .
V gene: TRBV5-1
J gene: TRBJ1-1
CDR3 protein: CASSLGSFENTEAFF
CDR3 DNA: TGCGCCAGCAGCTTGGGTTCCTTTGAGAACACTGAAGCTTTCTTT

clone size: many
D gene: TRBD2
V gene: TRBV6-2/TRBV6-3
J gene: TRBJ2-5
CDR3 protein: CASKRGGIQETQYF
CDR3 DNA: TGTGCCAGCAAACGCGGGGGGATCCAAGAGACCCAGTACTTC

clone size: many
D gene: .
V gene: TRBV6-1
J gene: TRBJ2-4
CDR3 protein: CASSPLNIQYF
CDR3 DNA: TGTGCCAGCTCTCCCTTGAACATTCAGTACTTC

clone size: .
D gene: .
V gene: TRBV12-3/TRBV12-4
J gene: TRBJ1-1
CDR3 protein: CASSLAGGTNTEAFF
CDR3 DNA: TGTGCCAGCAGTTTAGCGGGAGGGACAAACACTGAAGCTTTCTTT

clone size: few
D gene: .
V gene: TRBV4-1
J gene: TRBJ1-1
CDR3 protein: CASSQDRVSPGEAFF
CDR3 DNA: TGCGCCAGCAGCCAAGATAGGGTCTCTCCAGGGGAAGCTTTCTTT

clone size: many
D gene: .
V gene: TRBV6-5
J gene: TRBJ1-5
CDR3 protein: CASRPLQGNSNQPQHF
CDR3 DNA: TGTGCCAGCAGACCCTTACAGGGTAATAGCAATCAGCCCCAGCATTTT

clone size: many
D gene: .
V gene: TRBV7-9
J gene: TRBJ1-2
CDR3 protein: CASSLSDGYTF
CDR3 DNA: TGTGCCAGCAGCTTGAGTGATGGCTACACCTTC

clone size: few
D gene: .
V gene: TRBV11-1
J gene: TRBJ2-2
CDR3 protein: CASSLVVESDLRNTGELFF
CDR3 DNA: TGTGCCAGCAGCTTAGTAGTGGAGTCGGACCTTCGGAACACCGGGGAGCTGTTTTTT

clone size: many
D gene: TRBD2
V gene: TRBV10-3
J gene: TRBJ2-7
CDR3 protein: CAIGAGDPYEQYF
CDR3 DNA: TGTGCCATCGGAGCGGGGGACCCCTACGAGCAGTACTTC

clone size: few
D gene: .
V gene: TRBV12-3/TRBV12-4
J gene: TRBJ1-1
CDR3 protein: CASSSQRQESSEAFF
CDR3 DNA: TGTGCCAGCAGTTCCCAAAGACAGGAAAGTTCTGAAGCTTTCTTT

clone size: many
D gene: .
V gene: TRBV12-3/TRBV12-4
J gene: TRBJ1-5
CDR3 protein: CASSPIHQPQHF
CDR3 DNA: TGTGCCAGCAGCCCTATACATCAGCCCCAGCATTTT

clone size: many
D gene: .
V gene: TRBV27
J gene: TRBJ2-5
CDR3 protein: CASSSYREGYQETQYF
CDR3 DNA: TGTGCCAGCAGTTCCTACAGGGAGGGATACCAAGAGACCCAGTACTTC

clone size: few
D gene: .
V gene: TRBV6-1
J gene: TRBJ2-7
CDR3 protein: CASPPSSYEQYF
CDR3 DNA: TGTGCCAGCCCCCCTAGCTCCTACGAGCAGTACTTC

clone size: few
D gene: .
V gene: TRBV20-1
J gene: TRBJ1-5
CDR3 protein: CSATGERQPQHF
CDR3 DNA: TGCAGTGCTACAGGGGAACGTCAGCCCCAGCATTTT

clone size: .
D gene: .
V gene: TRBV29-1
J gene: TRBJ2-7
CDR3 protein: CSVRQKSSYEQYF
CDR3 DNA: TGCAGCGTGAGACAGAAGAGCTCCTACGAGCAGTACTTC

clone size: .
D gene: .
V gene: TRBV7-2
J gene: TRBJ2-2
CDR3 protein: CASSLAVGWHLSLGELIF
CDR3 DNA: TGTGCCAGCAGCTTAGCTGTAGGGTGGCACCTCTCCCTCGGGGAGCTGATTTTT

clone size: many
D gene: TRBD2
V gene: TRBV20-1
J gene: TRBJ2-7
CDR3 protein: CSARVAGGPQYF
CDR3 DNA: TGCAGTGCTAGGGTAGCGGGGGGGCCACAGTACTTC

clone size: many
D gene: TRBD1
V gene: TRBV7-9
J gene: TRBJ1-1
CDR3 protein: CASSFGQGIRTEAFF
CDR3 DNA: TGTGCCAGCAGCTTCGGACAGGGGATTAGGACTGAAGCTTTCTTT

clone size: .
D gene: TRBD1
V gene: TRBV5-1
J gene: TRBJ1-3
CDR3 protein: CASSRGQQDSGNTIYF
CDR3 DNA: TGCGCCAGCAGCAGGGGACAGCAAGACTCTGGAAACACCATATATTTT

clone size: many
D gene: TRBD1
V gene: TRBV6-8
J gene: TRBJ1-5
CDR3 protein: CASVRGPGWPQHF
CDR3 DNA: TGTGCCAGCGTCAGGGGGCCGGGGTGGCCCCAGCATTTT

clone size: .
D gene: TRBD1
V gene: TRBV12-3/TRBV12-4
J gene: TRBJ1-1
CDR3 protein: CASIKGAISQAFF
CDR3 DNA: TGTGCCAGCATCAAGGGGGCGATTAGCCAAGCTTTCTTT

clone size: many
D gene: .
V gene: TRBV6-5
J gene: TRBJ1-1
CDR3 protein: CASSYSNGGGTEAFF
CDR3 DNA: TGTGCCAGCAGTTACTCGAATGGAGGGGGAACTGAAGCTTTCTTT

clone size: .
D gene: TRBD1
V gene: TRBV7-2
J gene: TRBJ1-2
CDR3 protein: CASSGRGQGPGGYTF
CDR3 DNA: TGTGCCAGCAGCGGGCGGGGACAGGGGCCAGGGGGCTACACCTTC

clone size: many
D gene: .
V gene: TRBV5-1
J gene: TRBJ2-5
CDR3 protein: CASSLEGETQYF
CDR3 DNA: TGTGCCAGCAGCTTAGAGGGAGAGACCCAGTACTTC